This TCR beta chain was retrieved from a study of control samples from healthy donors and cancer patients. Germline loops: CDR1 GTSNPN, CDR2 SVGIG (reference sequence). The CDR3 covers 14 residues. J lost 1 base, V lost 0 bases, and 1 base had no gene match. Assay used: immunoSEQ multiplex PCR; TCRdb lists only in-frame clones, some missing. The repertoire holds 150,000 to 200,000 clones, with over 85% as singletons. This sequence originates from a middle-aged woman in good health. The V and J genes are TRBV30 and TRBJ1-1, with 8 bases that match TRBD1. Sequencing used blood. CDR3 coding DNA: TGTGCCTGGAGTGTGGGGACAGGGAACACTGAAGCTTTCTTT. Translated, it gives CAWSVGTGNTEAFF.